A selection of T cell receptor beta chains follows, all from one sample in a study of chemoradiotherapy in HPV16-positive cancers. Here immunoSEQ multiplex PCR was the method, and the copy in TCRdb shows in-frame clones only, minus some. The repertoire has approximately 6,000 clones, 73% of them found once; the top ten carry 9.5% to 12%. Sampling was conducted from a patient who underwent chemoradiotherapy. Receptors were obtained from a human donor with HPV-associated anogenital cancer. Both conserved end residues are part of each CDR3. D genes are given only for firm matches. Some rows have no size entry. The others give once, few or many, or a class for an expanded clone.

TRBD1	NA	TRBV6-6	TRBJ1-5	CASSTGGTQPQHF
NA	NA	TRBV28	TRBJ1-1	CASSLWGRGKASMNTEAFF
NA	NA	TRBV20-1	TRBJ1-1	CSARDRIEAFF
TRBD1	NA	TRBV7-9	TRBJ2-1	CASTHTRQGADEQFF
NA	few	TRBV5-1	TRBJ2-7	CASSISSTYEQYF
TRBD2	NA	TRBV2	TRBJ2-1	CASGGGIAGNYNEQFF
TRBD1	few	TRBV29-1	TRBJ1-2	CSVEAPPLTGYGYTF
TRBD2	NA	TRBV19	TRBJ2-1	CATSPFRSGGANEQFF
NA	NA	TRBV7-7	TRBJ2-5	CAAGPGLSETQYF
NA	NA	TRBV7-2	TRBJ2-7	CASSSRYEQYF
TRBD2	NA	TRBV6-1	TRBJ2-7	CASSEEGEGYFYEQYF
NA	once	TRBV14	TRBJ2-7	CASSFRTGPYEQYF
NA	NA	TRBV11-2	TRBJ1-2	CASSSRSGGPWGYTF
TRBD1	NA	TRBV6-1	TRBJ2-7	CASAGTGVFYEQYF
NA	NA	TRBV28	TRBJ1-1	CASSLQGRGNTEAFF
NA	NA	TRBV2	TRBJ1-5	CASAPGRSNQPQHF
NA	NA	TRBV6-1	TRBJ2-1	CASRSRSSYNEQFF
NA	NA	TRBV19	TRBJ1-1	CASSQGGTEAFF
NA	NA	TRBV28	TRBJ2-7	CATEPSGGWQYF
NA	few	TRBV28	TRBJ1-5	CASRGGIYSNQPQHF
TRBD1	NA	TRBV2	TRBJ1-5	CATRDSLNQPQHF
NA	NA	TRBV5-1	TRBJ1-4	CASSLDRPLGKLFF
NA	NA	TRBV18	TRBJ2-3	CASSLTVTDTQYF
TRBD2	NA	TRBV5-8	TRBJ2-1	CASSFVIAGVNEQFF
NA	few	TRBV29-1	TRBJ1-2	CSVNLGVNYGYTF
NA	NA	TRBV5-1	TRBJ2-5	CASSLYSAARETQYF
TRBD2	NA	TRBV19	TRBJ2-3	CASSRGVSGGVFTDTQYF
NA	once	TRBV7-9	TRBJ2-1	CASSPPLRHGNEQFF
NA	NA	TRBV13	TRBJ2-1	CASSFWPSWDEQFF
TRBD1	NA	TRBV4-1	TRBJ1-2	CASSHSNWTGNYGYTF
NA	NA	TRBV19	TRBJ2-7	CASSISAGTYEQYF
NA	NA	TRBV7-9	TRBJ1-2	CASSLDRANYGYTF
NA	NA	TRBV7-9	NA	CASSPQGSSHEQYF
TRBD1	NA	TRBV11-2	TRBJ2-7	CASSLVGTGAYEQYF
NA	once	TRBV4-1	TRBJ2-7	CASSQIDRSSYEQYF
NA	NA	TRBV5-1	TRBJ2-5	CASSLVAAQETQYF
NA	few	TRBV19	TRBJ1-1	CASSMIQQGGGTEAFF
NA	NA	TRBV30	TRBJ1-1	CAWSVASGTGNTEAFF
TRBD1	NA	TRBV5-4	TRBJ1-1	CASSRGQGYMNTEAFF
NA	NA	TRBV20-1	TRBJ2-7	CSVAGGYEQYF
TRBD1	NA	TRBV29-1	TRBJ2-7	CSVLDRSSYEQYF
TRBD1	NA	TRBV19	TRBJ1-2	CASTRGQPFYGYTF
NA	NA	TRBV19	TRBJ1-5	CASSIGWDTNQPQHF
NA	NA	TRBV2	TRBJ2-1	CASSEQDLGEQFF
TRBD1	few	TRBV4-1	TRBJ1-2	CASSQEQGVYGYTF
NA	NA	TRBV5-5	TRBJ1-3	CASSLGRASGNTIYF
TRBD2	NA	TRBV10-3	TRBJ2-3	CAIKEAGGLTDTQYF
TRBD2	NA	TRBV27	TRBJ2-5	CASSLLVPGGPGETQYF
NA	NA	TRBV2	TRBJ1-4	CASSEGGGGNEKLFF
TRBD1	NA	TRBV27	TRBJ2-2	CASRPITQQGKDTGELFF
NA	NA	TRBV5-1	TRBJ2-3	CASSLAAGPTDTQYF
NA	NA	TRBV28	TRBJ1-1	CASSLRAGQFTEAFF